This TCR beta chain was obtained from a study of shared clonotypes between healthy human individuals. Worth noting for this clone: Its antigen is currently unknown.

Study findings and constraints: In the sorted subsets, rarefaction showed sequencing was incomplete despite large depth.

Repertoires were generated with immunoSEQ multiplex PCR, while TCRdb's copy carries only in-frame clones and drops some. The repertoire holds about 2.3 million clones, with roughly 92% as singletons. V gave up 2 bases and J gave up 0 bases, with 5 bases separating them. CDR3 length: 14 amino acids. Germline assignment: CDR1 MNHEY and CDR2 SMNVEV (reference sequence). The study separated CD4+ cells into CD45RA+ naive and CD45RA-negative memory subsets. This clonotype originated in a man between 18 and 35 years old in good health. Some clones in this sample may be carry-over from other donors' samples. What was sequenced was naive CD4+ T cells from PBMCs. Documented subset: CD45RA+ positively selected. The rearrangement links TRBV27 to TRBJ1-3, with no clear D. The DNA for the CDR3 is TGTGCCAGCAGTTTAAGTAGCTCTGGAAACACCATATATTTT. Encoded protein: CASSLSSSGNTIYF.